Listed here are 30 T cell receptor beta chains from one sample, sequenced in a study of beta chain features in type 1 diabetes. The study reverse transcribed the entire isolated RNA, so it sequenced expressed TCRB transcripts. The data were produced by immunoSEQ multiplex PCR, yet TCRdb's version contains in-frame clones alone and is incomplete. The sample has about 160,000 clones; approximately 8.1% are singletons. Whole-study results and caveats: Across all four CD4+ subsets, people with type 1 diabetes showed modestly shorter TCRB CDR3s.

These receptors are not linked to any known antigen. The sample comprised central memory CD4+ T cells from blood. Receptors originate from a man aged 18 to 30 with type 1 diabetes.

DNA of the CDR3: TGTGCCAGCAGTTACTCGGGTGGCGGGAGTCCGCTCGAGCAGTACTTC. Amino acids: CASSYSGGGSPLEQYF. The V and J genes are TRBV6-6 and TRBJ2-7; 7 bases agree with TRBD2. The germline V gene encodes CDR1 MNHNY and CDR2 SVGAGI (reference sequence). The J segment lost 6 bases and the V segment lost 0 bases, leaving 11 bases of the junction unmatched. The CDR3 is made up of 16 amino acids.

This chain links TRBV5-1 with TRBJ2-7; 8 bases are a match to TRBD1. This CDR3 contains 14 residues. Trimming took 4 bases from V and 6 from J; bases not matched to a gene: 9. CDR1 SGHRS and CDR2 YFSETQ come from the germline V gene. The CDR3 is CASSLWTGQGEQYF. DNA of the CDR3: TGCGCCAGCAGCCTCTGGACAGGGCAAGGCGAGCAGTACTTC.

This clone was seen a handful of times. This chain uses TRBV6-5 with TRBJ1-1; no definite D call. Trimming left V 2 bases short and J 0 bases short, with 4 bases between. The germline gives CDR1 MNHEY, CDR2 SVGAGI. The CDR3 has 13 amino acids. CDR3 bases: TGTGCCAGCAGTTACACAATGAACACTGAAGCTTTCTTT. It yields the protein CASSYTMNTEAFF.

This clone was detected only a few times. V gene TRBV9 combines with J gene TRBJ2-1; 15 bases line up with TRBD2. V was clipped by 1 base and J by 9 bases; unmatched bases: 5. Germline lookup yields CDR1 SGDLS and CDR2 YYNGEE. The CDR3 loop spans 16 amino acids. CDR3 protein: CASSVRTSGRAGEQFF. The CDR3 region has the DNA TGTGCCAGCAGCGTAAGGACTAGCGGGAGGGCGGGTGAGCAGTTCTTC.

This clone was seen more than once but under ten times. The chain links TRBV4-2 to TRBJ1-5, with 7 bases aligning to TRBD1. The V and J ends lost 0 bases and 6 bases, in that order; junction bases with no gene match: 17. The CDR3 spans 19 residues. From germline, CDR1 is LGHNA and CDR2 YNFKEQ. Here the CDR3 DNA reads TGTGCCAGCAGCCAAGATGCCATGGGAGGACAGGCTGAGGCTCAGCCCCAGCATTTT. This gives the protein CASSQDAMGGQAEAQPQHF.

The J gene is TRBJ2-7, the V gene TRBV7-2, with a possible D match to TRBD1 (6 bases). V shed 3 bases and J shed 8 bases, with 11 bases lying between them. Germline V CDR1 and CDR2: SGHTA, FQGNSA. This CDR3 is built from 12 residues. Here the CDR3 DNA reads TGTGCCAGCAGCTTTACTCAGGGGAAGCAGTACTTC. Its translation: CASSFTQGKQYF.

The chain uses TRBV6-6 and TRBJ2-3, with 10 bases lining up with TRBD1. The trim removed 6 bases at V and 3 bases at J, leaving 9 bases unmatched. This CDR3 spans 16 amino acids. Germline V CDR1 and CDR2: MNHNY, SVGAGI (reference sequence). The CDR3 here is CASRTTRDRGTDTQYF. For the CDR3, the DNA is TGTGCCAGCAGGACAACGCGGGACAGGGGAACAGATACGCAGTATTTT.

J is TRBJ2-5 and V is TRBV30; possible D gene TRBD2, 5 bases. V dropped 3 bases and J dropped 2 bases, with 10 bases sitting between them. Germline V gene lookup returns CDR1 GTSNPN and CDR2 SVGIG (reference sequence). The CDR3 runs 13 residues. CDR3 coding DNA: TGTGCCTGGAGGCGGGCGGCACAAGAGACCCAGTACTTC. It codes for CAWRRAAQETQYF. Drawing the rest from reference TRBV30 and TRBJ2-5, the complete variable domain is SQTIHQWPATLVQPVGSPLSLECTVEGTSNPNLYWYRQAAGRGLQLLFYSVGIGQISSEVPQNLSASRPQDRQFILSSKKLLLSDSGFYLCAWRRAAQETQYFGPGTRLLVL.

This clone came up a few times. The chain employs TRBV11-2 and TRBJ2-5, with unresolved D. The CDR3 is made up of 13 amino acids. Germline CDR1 is SGHAT and CDR2 is FQNNGV. Trimming removed 0 bases from V and 6 bases from J, with 8 bases in between. The CDR3 here is CASSLDVVQTQYF. The CDR3 nucleotides read TGTGCCAGCAGCTTAGATGTAGTACAGACCCAGTACTTC.

This clone turned up a few times. The chain employs TRBV5-4 and TRBJ1-2; the match to TRBD1 covers 9 bases. V trimming: 0 bases; J trimming: 4 bases; junction bases outside the gene matches: 4. Germline V CDR1 and CDR2: SGHNT, YYREEE (reference sequence). This CDR3 has 15 amino acids. The CDR3 coding sequence is TGTGCCAGCAGCTTGGTACAGGGGGCGGGCTATGGCTACACCTTC. Residues: CASSLVQGAGYGYTF.

The chain couples TRBV5-4 to TRBJ2-5; D possibly corresponds to TRBD2 (5 bases). The CDR3 sequence is 14 residues long. Germline CDR1 reads SGHNT; CDR2 reads YYREEE (reference sequence). Trimming cost V 1 base and J 4 bases, with 11 bases left between them. This CDR3 reads CASSLKEGGETQYF. CDR3 in DNA: TGTGCCAGCAGCTTGAAAGAGGGTGGAGAGACCCAGTACTTC.

The chain links TRBV2 to TRBJ1-3; unclear D gene. CDR3 length equals 12 residues. The germline V gene has CDR1 SNHLY and CDR2 FYNNEI. Trimming stripped 1 base from V and 5 bases from J, with 3 bases between. In DNA form, the CDR3 reads TGTGCCAGCAGTGAAGACAGAAACACCATATATTTT. Translation: CASSEDRNTIYF.

V usage is TRBV2 and J usage is TRBJ2-5; 7 bases are shared with TRBD2. The V gene end was trimmed by 5 bases and the J gene end by 6 bases; junction bases not matched to a gene: 6. Germline loops: CDR1 SNHLY, CDR2 FYNNEI. This CDR3 is 13 amino acids long. The CDR3, as DNA: TGTGCCAGCAGTATTTCGGGGGGTCAGACCCAGTACTTC. This translates into CASSISGGQTQYF.

As regards this clone: This CDR3 fails to terminate in the conserved phenylalanine or tryptophan, so it likely reflects a read error. The DNA is omitted, as the CDR3 cannot be located on it reliably, and the CDR3 follows TCRdb's listing. The chain employs TRBV5-4 and TRBJ1-2; the DNA was not compared with TRBD1, the D call given in the table. The CDR3 is 14 amino acids in total, end residues counted. Germline CDR1 and CDR2: SGHNT and YYREEE (reference sequence). The CDR3 protein is CASSSGQGDLGRGI.

This clone was counted only a few times. The J gene is TRBJ2-3, the V gene TRBV2, with no clear D. Germline CDR1 and CDR2: SNHLY and FYNNEI. This CDR3 has 14 residues. Trimming took 4 bases from V and 6 from J, leaving 14 bases between them. CDR3 bases: TGTGCCAGCAGTGCCGTTTCTAGAACCGATACGCAGTATTTT. It encodes CASSAVSRTDTQYF.

V is TRBV5-6 and J is TRBJ2-7, with D maybe TRBD2 (5 bases). Germline V CDR1 and CDR2: SGHDT, YYEEEE. This CDR3 contains 15 residues. The V and J ends lost 1 base and 4 bases respectively, with 15 bases between them. The CDR3 loop is CASSLPDPGVYEQYF. The CDR3 bases are TGTGCCAGCAGCTTGCCCGACCCCGGGGTTTACGAGCAGTACTTC.

This clone was picked up a small number of times. V and J are TRBV6-5 and TRBJ1-1; no definite D call. The CDR3 length is 14 residues. CDR1 is MNHEY, CDR2 SVGAGI, per germline. Trimming shortened V by 4 bases and J by 5 bases, and 14 bases separated the two germline ends. For the CDR3, the DNA is TGTGCCAGCAGTTCGGAGCGGCGGGCAACTGAAGCTTTCTTT. This sequence encodes CASSSERRATEAFF.

This clone occurred a few times. This rearrangement joins TRBV7-2 to TRBJ2-7; the D gene is possibly TRBD1 (5 bases). There are 16 residues in the CDR3. V lost 0 bases and J lost 2, with 14 bases in between. CDR1 and CDR2 (germline): SGHTA, FQGNSA. In nucleotides, the CDR3 is TGTGCCAGCAGCTTAGCGGGCGCAGGGTCCCCCTACGAGCAGTACTTC. Protein sequence: CASSLAGAGSPYEQYF.

The sample holds a few counts of this clone. The chain recombines TRBV27 with TRBJ2-1, with 8 bases lining up with TRBD1. The CDR3 consists of 13 residues. Germline V CDR1 and CDR2: MNHEY, SMNVEV (reference sequence). Germline trimming cut 11 bases from V and 8 bases from J; bases unmatched to any gene: 11. The DNA for the CDR3 is TGTGCCGCCAGTGTGCCAGGGGGCCATGAGCAGTTCTTC. Its protein is CAASVPGGHEQFF.

The chain links TRBV4-2 to TRBJ2-7; TRBD2 matches at 11 bases. V lost 4 bases, J lost 5 bases, and 7 bases stayed unmatched. Germline V gene lookup returns CDR1 LGHNA and CDR2 YNFKEQ. The CDR3 spans 15 residues. The DNA for the CDR3 is TGTGCCAGCAGCCTCGAACTAGCGGGAGACCACGAGCAGTACTTC. It is translated as CASSLELAGDHEQYF.

The J gene is TRBJ2-7, the V gene TRBV18, with D tentatively TRBD1 (6 bases). The CDR3 length is 15 residues. Germline values: CDR1 KGHSH, CDR2 LQKENI. The V end lost 3 bases, the J end lost 0 bases, and 12 bases lay between the germline ends. CDR3 residues: CASSPTGRPSYEQYF. The CDR3 DNA reads TGTGCCAGCTCACCGACAGGACGGCCCTCCTACGAGCAGTACTTC.

This clone was counted only a few times. The genes are TRBV5-1 and TRBJ2-7, with D maybe TRBD1 (6 bases). V was cut by 4 bases and J by 4 bases, with 12 bases left in between. CDR1 and CDR2 (germline): SGHRS, YFSETQ. The CDR3 sequence is 13 residues long. The CDR3: CASSTQGGYEQYF. The CDR3 region has the DNA TGCGCCAGCAGCACACAGGGTGGGTACGAGCAGTACTTC.

This clone has just a few counts. The chain couples TRBV10-3 to TRBJ2-7; possible D gene TRBD1, 5 bases. The CDR3 runs 14 residues. Germline CDR1 and CDR2: ENHRY and SYGVKD. The CDR3 nucleotides are TGTGCGTCTAAATCCCCACAGGACTCCTACGAGCAGTACTTC. Translation: CASKSPQDSYEQYF.

The chain combines TRBV7-6 with TRBJ1-5; tentative D call: TRBD1 (5 bases). V was cut by 5 bases and J by 4 bases, with 18 bases left in between. Germline loops: CDR1 SGHVS, CDR2 FNYEAQ. The CDR3 sequence is 16 residues long. The CDR3 spells CASSPAPGIGNQPQHF. The CDR3 DNA follows: TGTGCCAGCAGCCCCGCCCCAGGGATCGGAAATCAGCCCCAGCATTTT.

This clone has a handful of counts. The chain is built from TRBV15 and TRBJ2-2; TRBD1 matches 9 bases. V shed 0 bases and J 2 bases; nucleotides not matched to a gene: 4. CDR1 and CDR2 (germline): LNHNV, YYDKDF (reference sequence). The CDR3 runs to 17 residues. The CDR3 region is CATSRDLGQGNTGELFF. The CDR3 nucleotides are TGTGCCACCAGCAGAGATTTGGGACAGGGAAACACCGGGGAGCTGTTTTTT.

This sequence joins TRBV9 and TRBJ2-5, with a tentative D call TRBD2 (5 bases). Germline V gene sequence: CDR1 SGDLS, CDR2 YYNGEE. Trimming removed 3 bases from V and 5 bases from J, with 17 bases in between. There are 15 residues in the CDR3. The CDR3 spells CASSAAGQTGETQYF. In DNA, the CDR3 is TGTGCCAGCAGCGCCGCGGGTCAAACCGGGGAGACCCAGTACTTC.

The rearrangement uses TRBV5-1 and TRBJ2-5; D is uncertain. The CDR3 sequence is 13 residues long. V was pared by 4 bases and J by 2 bases, with 9 bases between. The germline V gene encodes CDR1 SGHRS and CDR2 YFSETQ. The CDR3 is CASSGAGQETQYF. In DNA form, the CDR3 reads TGCGCCAGCAGCGGCGCAGGTCAAGAGACCCAGTACTTC.

This clone has just a few counts. A much larger clonotype is one base distant, so this may be a read error. The chain recombines TRBV7-2 with TRBJ2-5; D is unclear. Trimming removed 5 bases from V and 1 base from J, with 2 bases in between. CDR3 size: 11 residues. CDR1 and CDR2 from the germline V gene are SGHTA and FQGNSA. In nucleotides, the CDR3 is TGTGCCAGCAGCCGCCAAGAGACCCAGTACTTC. It specifies CASSRQETQYF.

The rearrangement links TRBV7-9 to TRBJ2-3; D not resolved. Germline values: CDR1 SEHNR, CDR2 FQNEAQ (reference sequence). This CDR3 contains 14 residues. V shed 6 bases and J shed 4 bases, with 14 bases lying between them. The CDR3 reads CASSLDLGPDTQYF. DNA for the CDR3: TGTGCCAGCAGTCTTGACCTAGGTCCAGATACGCAGTATTTT.

The chain couples TRBV2 to TRBJ2-3, with 8 bases identical to TRBD2. CDR1 is SNHLY, CDR2 FYNNEI, per germline. The junction had 7 bases not matched to a gene; V was cut back by 8 bases and J by 0 bases. The CDR3 is 15 amino acids. CDR3 protein: CASCISGSSTDTQYF. CDR3 DNA sequence: TGTGCCAGCTGTATCAGCGGGAGTAGCACAGATACGCAGTATTTT. The entire variable domain, with the rest obtained from reference TRBV2 and TRBJ2-3, is as follows: EPEVTQTPSHQVTQMGQEVILRCVPISNHLYFYWYRQILGQKVEFLVSFYNNEISEKSEIFDDQFSVERPDGSNFTLKIRSTKLEDSAMYFCASCISGSSTDTQYFGPGTRLTVL.